Listed below are T cell receptor beta chains from one sample, sequenced in a study of blood T cell repertoires in COVID-19. The repertoire was sequenced with immunoSEQ multiplex PCR; TCRdb's copy has only in-frame clones and lacks some. The data show under 250,000 clones, with under 90% seen just once and approximately 2% held by the top ten. Sample: PBMCs or T cells enriched from blood (not recorded which). All receptors come from a man aged 60 to 69 who had recovered from COVID-19. Both conserved end residues are trimmed from each CDR3. Each record gives: J gene, V gene, clone size, CDR3 protein. For some rows the clone size is stated as once, few or many, or as a class when expanded; others skip it.

>TRBJ2-2|TRBV7-8|NA
ASSLPGFSLRGTGELF
>TRBJ2-5|TRBV5-1|NA
ASSLGSSGGMETQY
>TRBJ2-3|TRBV12-3/TRBV12-4|NA
ASSFSANTQY
>TRBJ1-5|TRBV27|NA
ASSSQGAQGQPQH
>TRBJ2-1|TRBV6-5|NA
ASRDPAGVFNEQF
>TRBJ1-2|TRBV27|NA
ASSLFRGSAGYT
>TRBJ2-7|TRBV3-1/TRBV3-2|NA
ASSQDFSGGNEQY
>TRBJ1-1|TRBV6-6|NA
ASSPMTDNTEAF
>TRBJ2-7|TRBV4-3|NA
ASSQGPRQGYEQY
>TRBJ1-5|TRBV2|NA
ASSRTGGVNQPQH
>TRBJ2-1|TRBV15|NA
ATSREQGSYNEQF
>TRBJ2-7|TRBV5-1|NA
ASSLEGQGIDEQY
>TRBJ2-7|TRBV5-4|NA
ASSIGQGPFYEQY
>TRBJ2-7|TRBV19|NA
ASSTGSRGEQY
>TRBJ1-5|TRBV2|NA
ASSLQGDFQPQH
>TRBJ2-4|TRBV19|NA
ASSIVVSNIQY
>TRBJ2-3|TRBV9|once
ASSVAQTDSTDTQY
>TRBJ2-7|TRBV4-3|NA
ASSQSRASYEQY
>TRBJ2-2|TRBV30|NA
AWMRGAGELF
>TRBJ2-3|TRBV2|NA
ASSLSLAGVDTQY
>TRBJ2-7|TRBV24-1|NA
ATSDPGQGAYEQY
>TRBJ1-2|TRBV7-9|NA
ASSSTGGIGYGYT
>TRBJ1-2|TRBV28|NA
AIQNSDRSPWGYT
>TRBJ2-7|TRBV5-1|NA
ASSLDRGSSEQY
>TRBJ1-5|TRBV2|few
ASSEESVQPQH
>TRBJ1-1|TRBV28|NA
ASSLRRTEAF
>TRBJ2-7|TRBV3-1/TRBV3-2|once
ASSQSGGEQY
>TRBJ2-3|TRBV30|NA
ASGVAGARPRTDTQY
>TRBJ2-1|TRBV7-2|NA
ASSHVAGRSYNEQF
>TRBJ1-6|TRBV15|few
ATSRDFPGESPLH
>TRBJ1-2|TRBV7-2|NA
ASSPARTATNYGYT
>TRBJ1-6|TRBV7-2|NA
ASSPDRVKYNSPLH
>TRBJ2-4|TRBV2|NA
ASSEKIVGLAKNIQY
>TRBJ2-2|TRBV29-1|NA
SAGAPARALLWGQGGTGELF
>TRBJ1-5|TRBV24-1|NA
ATSDTRQGQNQPQH
>TRBJ2-7|TRBV19|NA
ASSRGPGQGASEQY
>TRBJ1-3|TRBV6-2/TRBV6-3|NA
ASSQQGNTIY
>TRBJ1-1|TRBV5-1|NA
ASSGQGSTEAF
>TRBJ2-7|TRBV12-3/TRBV12-4|NA
ASSLKGAHEQY
>TRBJ2-2|TRBV27|NA
ASSLQGRFDTGELF
>TRBJ1-5|TRBV19|few
ASSEGGGSNQPQH
>TRBJ1-5|TRBV28|NA
ASRKDRVRQPQH
>TRBJ2-7|TRBV27|NA
ASGRGTYEQY
>TRBJ2-3|TRBV23-1|NA
ASSQPGYTDTQY
>TRBJ2-3|TRBV3-1/TRBV3-2|NA
ASSRLTGTSGEDTQY
>TRBJ1-1|TRBV5-4|NA
ASSLQGPTEAF
>TRBJ1-1|TRBV29-1|NA
SVELGGGSTEAF
>TRBJ1-2|TRBV6-1|NA
ASSERIGGQGAGYT